This T cell receptor (beta chain) was sequenced during a study of post-analysis software for immune sequencing data. Overall study: Relapsing-remitting, secondary progressive and progressive-relapsing courses of multiple sclerosis were included.

The length of the CDR3 is 14 residues. Germline CDR1 is DFQATT and CDR2 is SNEGSKA (reference sequence). Germline trimming cut 4 bases from V and 0 bases from J; bases unmatched to any gene: 4. Study conclusions and caveats: Analysis by F measure revealed that same-batch samples clustered strongly together. About five TRBV segments were more frequent in patients than controls; TRBV5-6, TRBV5-1 and TRBV20-1 belonged to this group.

Comments on this clonotype: Its target is not known.

Unique molecular identifiers were present in the TCR beta cDNA libraries. TCRdb fed the PCR reads into MiXCR, producing one record per CDR3 protein. The data hold hundreds of thousands of distinct CDR3 sequences, with less than 35% observed a single time. The sample consisted of blood. The TCR sequence derives from a girl aged 5-17 years with multiple sclerosis. The J gene is TRBJ1-1, the V gene TRBV20-1, with 8 bases identical to TRBD1. The CDR3 protein is CSATSDRVNTEAFF. In DNA form, the CDR3 reads TGCAGTGCTACTTCGGACAGGGTGAACACTGAAGCTTTCTTT.